Listed below are T cell receptor beta chains from one sample, sequenced in a study of blood T cells in healthy people across ages. TCRdb reanalysed the 5' RACE reads using MiXCR and keeps one entry per CDR3 protein. The data show 1,800,000 or so distinct CDR3 sequences, with around 42% seen just once and under 25% held by the top ten. The specimen sequenced was blood. The receptor source for this set is a human donor in good health. The CDR3 runs from the conserved cysteine through the conserved F or W. D genes are given only for firm matches. Size is omitted from some rows. Given values are once, few, many or a class for expanded clones.

j_call: TRBJ1-2
d_call: TRBD1
v_call: TRBV28
clone_size: .
cdr3_aa: CATNGPETGGLYGYTF
cdr3_nt: TGTGCCACCAACGGTCCGGAGACAGGGGGGCTCTATGGCTACACCTTC

j_call: TRBJ2-3
d_call: TRBD1
v_call: TRBV20-1
clone_size: once
cdr3_aa: CSAKATGYRTDTQYF
cdr3_nt: TGCAGTGCCAAAGCGACAGGGTACCGCACAGATACGCAGTATTTT

j_call: TRBJ1-5
d_call: .
v_call: TRBV12-3/TRBV12-4
clone_size: few
cdr3_aa: CASSLTGGRTQPQHF
cdr3_nt: TGTGCCAGCAGTTTGACGGGGGGTAGGACTCAGCCCCAGCATTTT

j_call: TRBJ1-5
d_call: .
v_call: TRBV12-3/TRBV12-4
clone_size: .
cdr3_aa: CASSLGREGYTNQPQHF
cdr3_nt: TGTGCCAGCAGTTTAGGACGGGAGGGGTACACAAATCAGCCCCAGCATTTT

j_call: TRBJ2-3
d_call: TRBD1
v_call: TRBV4-3
clone_size: few
cdr3_aa: CASSHPGGGIDTQYF
cdr3_nt: TGCGCCAGCAGCCATCCAGGGGGCGGAATAGATACGCAGTATTTT

j_call: TRBJ1-1
d_call: .
v_call: TRBV20-1
clone_size: few
cdr3_aa: CSVRGFGGRTEAFF
cdr3_nt: TGCAGTGTCCGGGGGTTTGGGGGCAGAACTGAAGCTTTCTTT

j_call: TRBJ2-1
d_call: .
v_call: TRBV29-1
clone_size: many
cdr3_aa: CSAQVGVSSFNEQFF
cdr3_nt: TGCAGCGCCCAGGTCGGAGTCAGCTCTTTCAATGAGCAGTTCTTC

j_call: TRBJ2-5
d_call: .
v_call: TRBV4-3
clone_size: .
cdr3_aa: CASSVELPGGTQYF
cdr3_nt: TGCGCCAGCAGCGTCGAACTTCCAGGTGGGACCCAGTACTTC

j_call: TRBJ1-1
d_call: .
v_call: TRBV6-1
clone_size: few
cdr3_aa: CASRRAEAFF
cdr3_nt: TGTGCCAGCAGGCGGGCTGAAGCTTTCTTT

j_call: TRBJ1-1
d_call: .
v_call: TRBV15
clone_size: few
cdr3_aa: CATSRDRGLRTEAFF
cdr3_nt: TGTGCCACCAGCAGAGACAGGGGTTTAAGGACTGAAGCTTTCTTT

j_call: TRBJ1-2
d_call: .
v_call: TRBV20-1
clone_size: .
cdr3_aa: CSARDRVGYTF
cdr3_nt: TGCAGTGCTAGAGATCGAGTGGGCTACACCTTC

j_call: TRBJ2-7
d_call: TRBD1
v_call: TRBV27
clone_size: few
cdr3_aa: CASSILGGTGLYEQYF
cdr3_nt: TGTGCCAGCAGTATATTGGGCGGGACAGGGCTCTACGAGCAGTACTTC

j_call: TRBJ1-2
d_call: TRBD1
v_call: TRBV7-2
clone_size: few
cdr3_aa: CASSLEPGQSYGYTF
cdr3_nt: TGTGCCAGCAGCTTAGAACCGGGACAGAGCTATGGCTACACCTTC

j_call: TRBJ2-1
d_call: TRBD2
v_call: TRBV7-9
clone_size: .
cdr3_aa: CASNTYSGGSDNEQFF
cdr3_nt: TGTGCCAGCAACACCTACAGCGGGGGGTCTGACAATGAGCAGTTCTTC

j_call: TRBJ2-1
d_call: .
v_call: TRBV4-1
clone_size: .
cdr3_aa: CASSHVRADNEQFF
cdr3_nt: TGCGCCAGCAGCCATGTTAGGGCGGACAATGAGCAGTTCTTC

j_call: TRBJ2-7
d_call: .
v_call: TRBV20-1
clone_size: few
cdr3_aa: CSARIYGISYEQYF
cdr3_nt: TGCAGTGCCCGCATCTACGGAATCTCCTACGAGCAGTACTTC